This passage covers 11 T cell receptor beta chains from one sample sequenced in a study of blood T cell repertoires in COVID-19. The data were produced by immunoSEQ multiplex PCR, yet TCRdb's version contains in-frame clones alone and is incomplete. The profile shows about 150,000 clones, roughly 87% of them singletons. The source material was PBMCs or T cells enriched from blood (not recorded which). The receptors originated from a woman in her thirties or forties who had been exposed to COVID-19.

This chain connects TRBV9 to TRBJ1-4; 8 bases align to TRBD1. CDR1 SGDLS and CDR2 YYNGEE come from the germline V gene. This CDR3 has 14 amino acids. V lost 4 bases and J lost 3; bases outside the gene matches: 2. CDR3 coding DNA: TGTGCCAGCAGCAAACAGGGGGCTAATGAAAAACTGTTTTTT. The encoded protein is CASSKQGANEKLFF.

The V call is TRBV7-8, the J call TRBJ1-5, with TRBD1 identical over 10 bases. With 6 bases clipped from V and 2 bases from J, the junction kept 7 bases outside the gene matches. Germline assignment: CDR1 SGHVS and CDR2 FQNEAQ. This CDR3 comprises 16 residues. The CDR3 DNA is TGTGCCAGCAGACCCGACAGGGGGCTCGGCAATCAGCCCCAGCATTTT. It specifies CASRPDRGLGNQPQHF. The full variable domain, rest sourced from reference TRBV7-8 and TRBJ1-5, is GAGVSQSPRYKVAKRGQDVALRCDPISGHVSLFWYQQALGQGPEFLTYFQNEAQLDKSGLPSDRFFAERPEGSVSTLKIQRTQQEDSAVYLCASRPDRGLGNQPQHFGDGTRLSIL.

This clone was seen a single time. The J gene is TRBJ2-7, the V gene TRBV7-2; the D is unclear. Trimming pared 5 bases from V and 6 bases from J, leaving 8 bases between. This CDR3 spans 11 amino acids. Germline V gives CDR1 SGHTA, CDR2 FQGNSA. CDR3 amino acids: CASSPSVEQYF. CDR3 DNA sequence: TGTGCCAGCAGCCCATCAGTCGAGCAGTACTTC.

The chain links TRBV19 to TRBJ2-3; a weak D match, TRBD2 (6 bases). Trimming took 3 bases from V and 2 from J, leaving 18 bases between them. This CDR3 spans 17 amino acids. Germline CDR1 reads LNHDA; CDR2 reads SQIVND (reference sequence). The CDR3 loop is CASSIGVGGRSTDTQYF. CDR3 sequence (DNA): TGTGCCAGTAGTATCGGGGTCGGGGGAAGGTCCACAGATACGCAGTATTTT.

The rearrangement uses TRBV5-1 and TRBJ2-3; 8 bases map to TRBD2. After removal of 4 bases from V and 0 bases from J, the junction contained 7 bases not matched to a gene. CDR3 length: 16 residues. CDR1 SGHRS and CDR2 YFSETQ come from the germline V gene. As DNA, the CDR3 is TGCGCCAGCAGCCCGATTTTAGCGGGGAGCACAGATACGCAGTATTTT. Translation gives CASSPILAGSTDTQYF. The full variable domain, completed using reference TRBV5-1 and TRBJ2-3, is KAGVTQTPRYLIKTRGQQVTLSCSPISGHRSVSWYQQTPGQGLQFLFEYFSETQRNKGNFPGRFSGRQFSNSRSEMNVSTLELGDSALYLCASSPILAGSTDTQYFGPGTRLTVL.

This chain links TRBV19 with TRBJ2-1, with 7 bases aligning to TRBD1. The germline V gene encodes CDR1 LNHDA and CDR2 SQIVND (reference sequence). The CDR3 runs to 11 residues. J was trimmed by 14 bases and V by 2 bases; bases with no gene match: 3. CDR3 nucleotide sequence: TGTGCCAGTAGTATAAGAGGGGGCAAGTTCTTC. It specifies CASSIRGGKFF.

The V call is TRBV5-1, the J call TRBJ1-2, with D possibly TRBD1 on 5 matching bases. This CDR3 has 15 residues. CDR1 SGHRS and CDR2 YFSETQ come from the germline V gene. V lost 4 bases, J lost 2 bases, and 15 bases lay in between. CDR3 nucleotides: TGCGCCAGCAGCCCCGAAGGGGTTCGGAACTATGGCTACACCTTC. It codes for CASSPEGVRNYGYTF.

This chain joins TRBV5-1 and TRBJ1-2; TRBD1 matches 11 bases. CDR1 and CDR2 from the germline V gene are SGHRS and YFSETQ. The trim removed 4 bases at V and 6 bases at J, leaving 8 bases unmatched. The CDR3 loop spans 15 amino acids. For the CDR3, the DNA is TGCGCCAGCAGCGGGATCGGACAGGGGGCGAATGGCTACACCTTC. Translated, it gives CASSGIGQGANGYTF.

This clone has more than one count but fewer than ten. The chain employs TRBV4-3 and TRBJ2-7; the match to TRBD2 covers 7 bases. CDR3 size: 15 residues. Trimming at V came to 1 base and at J to 0 bases, leaving 3 bases not matched to a gene. Germline V CDR1 and CDR2: LGHNA, YSLEER. The CDR3 loop is CASSQALADSYEQYF. CDR3 DNA: TGCGCCAGCAGCCAAGCTCTAGCGGACTCCTACGAGCAGTACTTC.

The chain couples TRBV19 to TRBJ2-7; 9 bases match TRBD2. In germline, CDR1 is LNHDA, CDR2 SQIVND (reference sequence). The ends lost 3 bases at V and 2 bases at J; junction bases unmatched: 2. This CDR3 region has 14 residues. This chain's CDR3 is CASSITSGPYEQYF. CDR3 bases: TGTGCCAGTAGTATTACTAGCGGGCCCTACGAGCAGTACTTC.

The chain employs TRBV28 and TRBJ2-1, with 7 bases aligning to TRBD2. The germline V gene has CDR1 MDHEN and CDR2 SYDVKM. V was pared by 8 bases and J by 4 bases, with 11 bases of the junction left unmatched. The CDR3 has 15 amino acids. The DNA of the CDR3 is TGTGCCAGCGGTTCCGGGGGAGGGCCATACAATGAGCAGTTCTTC. It specifies CASGSGGGPYNEQFF.